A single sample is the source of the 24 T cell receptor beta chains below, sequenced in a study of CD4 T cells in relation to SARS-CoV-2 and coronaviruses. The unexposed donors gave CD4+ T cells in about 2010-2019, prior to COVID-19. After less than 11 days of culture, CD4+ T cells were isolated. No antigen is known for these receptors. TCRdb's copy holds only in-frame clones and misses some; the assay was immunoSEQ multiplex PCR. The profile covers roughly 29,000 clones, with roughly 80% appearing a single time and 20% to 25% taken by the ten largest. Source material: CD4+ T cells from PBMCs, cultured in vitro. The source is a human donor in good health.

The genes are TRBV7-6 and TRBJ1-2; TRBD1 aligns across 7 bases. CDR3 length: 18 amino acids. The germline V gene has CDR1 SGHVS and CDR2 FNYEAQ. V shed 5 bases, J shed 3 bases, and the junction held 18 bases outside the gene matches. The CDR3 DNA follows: TGTGCCAGCAGCATTGGACCTGCCGACAGGGCGGGATACTATGGCTACACCTTC. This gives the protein CASSIGPADRAGYYGYTF.

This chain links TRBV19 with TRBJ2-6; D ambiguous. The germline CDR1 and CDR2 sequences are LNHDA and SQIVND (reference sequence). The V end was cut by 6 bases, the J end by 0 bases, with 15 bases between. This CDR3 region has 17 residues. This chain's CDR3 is CASSPLMGNSGANVLTF. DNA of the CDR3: TGTGCCAGTAGCCCCCTCATGGGGAACTCTGGGGCCAACGTCCTGACTTTC.

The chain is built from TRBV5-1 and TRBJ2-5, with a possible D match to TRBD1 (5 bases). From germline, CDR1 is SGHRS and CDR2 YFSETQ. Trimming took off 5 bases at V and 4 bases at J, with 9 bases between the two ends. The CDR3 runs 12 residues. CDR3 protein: CASRARGETQYF. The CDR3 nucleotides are TGCGCCAGCAGAGCTAGGGGAGAGACCCAGTACTTC.

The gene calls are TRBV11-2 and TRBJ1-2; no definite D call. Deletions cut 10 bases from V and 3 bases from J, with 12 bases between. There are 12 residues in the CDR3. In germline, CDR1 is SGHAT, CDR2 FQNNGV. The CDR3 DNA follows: TGTGCCATCCCGCACCCGTACTATGGCTACACCTTC. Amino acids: CAIPHPYYGYTF.

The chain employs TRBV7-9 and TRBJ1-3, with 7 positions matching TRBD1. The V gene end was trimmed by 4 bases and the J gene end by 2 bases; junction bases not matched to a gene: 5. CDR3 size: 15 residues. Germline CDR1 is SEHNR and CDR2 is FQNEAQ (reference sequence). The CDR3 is CASSSGGDTGNTIYF. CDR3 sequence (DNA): TGTGCCAGCAGCTCAGGGGGAGATACTGGAAACACCATATATTTT. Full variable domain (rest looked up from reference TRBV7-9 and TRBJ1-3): DTGVSQNPRHKITKRGQNVTFRCDPISEHNRLYWYRQTLGQGPEFLTYFQNEAQLEKSRLLSDRFSAERPKGSFSTLEIQRTEQGDSAMYLCASSSGGDTGNTIYFGEGSWLTVV.

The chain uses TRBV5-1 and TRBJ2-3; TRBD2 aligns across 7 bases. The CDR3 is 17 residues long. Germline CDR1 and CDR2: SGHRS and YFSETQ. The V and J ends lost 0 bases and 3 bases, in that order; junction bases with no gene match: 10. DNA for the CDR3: TGCGCCAGCAGCTTGGCCTGGGGGGAGGGCCTTACAGATACGCAGTATTTT. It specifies CASSLAWGEGLTDTQYF.

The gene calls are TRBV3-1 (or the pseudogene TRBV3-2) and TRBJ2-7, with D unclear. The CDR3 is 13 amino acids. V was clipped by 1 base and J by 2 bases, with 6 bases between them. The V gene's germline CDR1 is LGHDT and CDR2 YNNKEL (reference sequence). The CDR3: CASSQGVPYEQYF. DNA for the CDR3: TGTGCCAGCAGCCAAGGTGTACCCTACGAGCAGTACTTC.

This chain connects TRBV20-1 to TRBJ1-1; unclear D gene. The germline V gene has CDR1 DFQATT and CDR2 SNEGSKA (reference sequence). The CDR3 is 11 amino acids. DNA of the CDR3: TGCATGCCAGAAGGGAACACTGAAGCTTTCTTT. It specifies CMPEGNTEAFF.

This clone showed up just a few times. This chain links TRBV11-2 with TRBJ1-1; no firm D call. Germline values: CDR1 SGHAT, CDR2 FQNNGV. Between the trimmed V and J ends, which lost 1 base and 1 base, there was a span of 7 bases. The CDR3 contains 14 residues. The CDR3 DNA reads TGTGCCAGCAGCTTAGTTGGGCCGAACACTGAAGCTTTCTTT. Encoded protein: CASSLVGPNTEAFF.

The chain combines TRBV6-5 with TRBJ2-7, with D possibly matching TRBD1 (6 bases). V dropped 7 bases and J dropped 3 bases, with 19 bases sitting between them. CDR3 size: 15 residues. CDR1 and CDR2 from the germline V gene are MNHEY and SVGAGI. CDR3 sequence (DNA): TGTGCCAGCAAGGTGGGGCAGGGGTGGAACTACGAGCAGTACTTC. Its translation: CASKVGQGWNYEQYF.

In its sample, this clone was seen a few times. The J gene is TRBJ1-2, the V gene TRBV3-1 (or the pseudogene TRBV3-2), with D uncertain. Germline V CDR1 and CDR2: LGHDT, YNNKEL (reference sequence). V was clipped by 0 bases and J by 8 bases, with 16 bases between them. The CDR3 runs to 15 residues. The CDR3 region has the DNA TGTGCCAGCAGCCAAGATCTGGCAGAAGCCCGAGGCTACACCTTC. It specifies CASSQDLAEARGYTF.

CDR3 in amino acids: CAISESGQGGNTIYF. CDR3 bases: TGTGCCATCAGTGAGTCGGGACAGGGTGGAAACACCATATATTTT. J is TRBJ1-3 and V is TRBV10-3; 9 nucleotides agree with TRBD1. V lost 0 bases and J lost 3; bases outside the gene matches: 0. The CDR3 has 15 residues. From germline, CDR1 is ENHRY and CDR2 SYGVKD.

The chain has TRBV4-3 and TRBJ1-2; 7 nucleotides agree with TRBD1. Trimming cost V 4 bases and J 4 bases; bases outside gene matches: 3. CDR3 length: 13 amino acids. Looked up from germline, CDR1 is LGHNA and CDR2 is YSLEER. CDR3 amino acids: CASSRQGSYGYTF. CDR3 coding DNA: TGCGCCAGCAGCCGACAGGGTTCCTATGGCTACACCTTC.

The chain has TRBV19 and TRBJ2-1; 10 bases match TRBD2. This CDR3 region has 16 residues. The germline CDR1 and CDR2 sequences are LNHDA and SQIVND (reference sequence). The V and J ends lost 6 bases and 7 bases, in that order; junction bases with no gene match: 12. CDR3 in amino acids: CASSPSLAGAGNEQFF. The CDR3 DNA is TGTGCCAGTAGCCCCAGCCTAGCGGGGGCCGGGAATGAGCAGTTCTTC.

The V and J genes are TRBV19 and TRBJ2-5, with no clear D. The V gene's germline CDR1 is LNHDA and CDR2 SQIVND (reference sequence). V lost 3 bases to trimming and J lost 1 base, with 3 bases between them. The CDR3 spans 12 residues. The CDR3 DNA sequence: TGTGCCAGTAGTATTGGCCAAGAGACCCAGTACTTC. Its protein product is CASSIGQETQYF. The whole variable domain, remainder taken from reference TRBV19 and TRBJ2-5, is DGGITQSPKYLFRKEGQNVTLSCEQNLNHDAMYWYRQDPGQGLRLIYYSQIVNDFQKGDIAEGYSVSREKKESFPLTVTSAQKNPTAFYLCASSIGQETQYFGPGTRLLVL.

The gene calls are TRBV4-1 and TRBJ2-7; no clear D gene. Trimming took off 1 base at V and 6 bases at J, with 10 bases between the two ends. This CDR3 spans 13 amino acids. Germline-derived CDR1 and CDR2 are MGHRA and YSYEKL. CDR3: CASSQVGMPEQYF. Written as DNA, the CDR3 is TGCGCCAGCAGCCAAGTAGGCATGCCCGAGCAGTACTTC.

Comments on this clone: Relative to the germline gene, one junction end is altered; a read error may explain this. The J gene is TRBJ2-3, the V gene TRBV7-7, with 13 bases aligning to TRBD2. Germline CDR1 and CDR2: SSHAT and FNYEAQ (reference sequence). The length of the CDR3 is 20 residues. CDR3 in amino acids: CASSPRLAGGPRTSTDTQYF. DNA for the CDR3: TGTGCTAGCAGCCCCCGACTAGCGGGAGGCCCACGGACTAGCACAGATACGCAGTATTTT.

CDR3 DNA sequence: TGTGCCAGCAGTTTTCGGGCTAGCGGGAGTTCCGATACGCAGTATTTT. Its translation: CASSFRASGSSDTQYF. The chain recombines TRBV3-1 (or the pseudogene TRBV3-2) with TRBJ2-3, with 10 bases aligning to TRBD2. With 6 bases clipped from V and 6 bases from J, the junction kept 12 bases outside the gene matches. Germline assignment: CDR1 LGHDT and CDR2 YNNKEL (reference sequence). This CDR3 region has 16 residues.

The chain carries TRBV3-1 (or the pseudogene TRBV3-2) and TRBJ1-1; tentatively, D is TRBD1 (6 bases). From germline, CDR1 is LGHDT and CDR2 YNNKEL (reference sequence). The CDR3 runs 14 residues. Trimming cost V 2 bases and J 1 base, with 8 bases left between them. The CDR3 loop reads CASSQWDKNTEAFF. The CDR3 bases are TGTGCCAGCAGCCAATGGGACAAGAACACTGAAGCTTTCTTT.

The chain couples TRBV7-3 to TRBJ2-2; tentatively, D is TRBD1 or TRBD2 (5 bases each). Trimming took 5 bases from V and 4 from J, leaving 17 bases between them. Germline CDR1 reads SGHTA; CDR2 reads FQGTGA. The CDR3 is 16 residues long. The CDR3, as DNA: TGTGCCAGCAGCCTTGGGAGTGGGGGTGGCACCGGGGAGCTGTTTTTT. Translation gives CASSLGSGGGTGELFF.

CDR3 sequence (DNA): TGTGCCAGCAGCGTACGCGGGGGGGAGACAGATACGCAGTATTTT. It specifies CASSVRGGETDTQYF. The chain has TRBV9 and TRBJ2-3; 9 bases match TRBD2. With V trimmed by 1 base and J by 3 bases, 3 bases remained unmatched. Germline V lookup: CDR1 SGDLS, CDR2 YYNGEE. The CDR3 is 15 amino acids.

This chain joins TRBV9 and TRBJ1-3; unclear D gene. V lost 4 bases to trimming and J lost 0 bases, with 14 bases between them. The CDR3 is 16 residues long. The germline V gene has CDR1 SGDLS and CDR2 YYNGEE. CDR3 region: CASSRGVAGSGNTIYF. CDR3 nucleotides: TGTGCCAGCAGCCGTGGTGTGGCGGGCTCTGGAAACACCATATATTTT.

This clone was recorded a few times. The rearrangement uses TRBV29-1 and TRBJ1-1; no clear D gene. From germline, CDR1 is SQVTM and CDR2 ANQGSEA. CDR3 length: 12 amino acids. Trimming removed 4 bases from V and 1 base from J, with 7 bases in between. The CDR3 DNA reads TGCAGCGTTGGCGGCGGGAACACTGAAGCTTTCTTT. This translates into CSVGGGNTEAFF.

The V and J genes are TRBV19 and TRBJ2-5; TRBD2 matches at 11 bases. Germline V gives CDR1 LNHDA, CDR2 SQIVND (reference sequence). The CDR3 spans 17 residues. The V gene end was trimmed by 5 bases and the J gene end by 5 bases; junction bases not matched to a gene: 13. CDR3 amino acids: CASSLGVAGGPSETQYF. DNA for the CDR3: TGTGCCAGTAGTCTGGGAGTAGCGGGAGGGCCCTCGGAGACCCAGTACTTC.